In its sample, the clone carrying this T cell receptor (beta chain) was seen many times. The antigen is undetermined. V lost 6 bases, J lost 4 bases, and 15 bases lay in between. Per germline, CDR1 MNHNS and CDR2 SASEGT. This CDR3 contains 15 residues. The data were taken from a study of T cell repertoires in cytomegalovirus infection. Whole-study context: Indicated by public TCR beta signatures were CMV infection and matching HLA type. Study-level results: The ex vivo response was dominated by HLA-C-restricted CMV-specific TCR beta clonotypes. Individuals carrying CMV plus the relevant HLA were identified by cumulative frequency of public TCR beta families.

TCRdb called the reads again in MiXCR, with one record for every CDR3 protein. The sample has over 450,000 distinct CDR3 sequences; roughly 10% are singletons. This chain joins TRBV6-1 and TRBJ2-2; D ambiguous. The sequence was obtained from a human donor in good health (CMV status not recorded). Some clones in this sample may be carry-over from other donors' samples. The source material was PBMCs. CDR3 protein: CASSPVLVSTGELFF. The DNA of the CDR3 is TGTGCCAGCAGCCCCGTGTTAGTGTCCACCGGGGAGCTGTTTTTT.